The 8 T cell receptor beta chains given below trace back to one sample, sequenced in a study of blood T cell repertoires in COVID-19. The data were produced by immunoSEQ multiplex PCR, yet TCRdb's version contains in-frame clones alone and is incomplete. The table lists tens of thousands of clones, 80% to 85% of them singletons. Specimen: peripheral blood. These receptors all come from a man older than 75 with active or convalescent COVID-19.

V usage is TRBV6-2 or TRBV6-3 and J usage is TRBJ2-5; TRBD1 might be the D (5 bases). V shed 4 bases and J shed 5 bases, with 17 bases lying between them. In germline, CDR1 is MNHEY, CDR2 SVGEGT. CDR3 size: 15 residues. The CDR3 DNA reads as TGTGCCAGCAGTTCCGGACAAGGCGGATGGGAGACCCAGTACTTC. This codes for CASSSGQGGWETQYF.

The gene calls are TRBV9 and TRBJ2-3, with 10 nucleotides matching TRBD2. The CDR3 runs to 16 residues. Per germline, CDR1 SGDLS and CDR2 YYNGEE. With 2 bases clipped from V and 1 base from J, the junction kept 4 bases outside the gene matches. The CDR3 DNA sequence: TGTGCCAGCAGCGTCGGACTAGCGGAGGGCACAGATACGCAGTATTTT. Amino acids: CASSVGLAEGTDTQYF.

The gene calls are TRBV5-6 and TRBJ2-1; D unresolved. There are 17 residues in the CDR3. Germline V lookup: CDR1 SGHDT, CDR2 YYEEEE. The V and J ends lost 4 bases and 2 bases respectively, with 19 bases between them. The CDR3 DNA reads as TGTGCCAGCAGCCCTTCAGGATGGGCTTCCGCCTACAATGAGCAGTTCTTC. Translated: CASSPSGWASAYNEQFF.

In regard to this clone: A read error may account for a junction end that differs from germline. The chain joins TRBV10-3 to TRBJ2-7; TRBD2 matches 8 bases. Germline CDR1 is ENHRY and CDR2 is SYGVKD. The CDR3 totals 13 residues. This CDR3 reads CANSWSGGDEQYF. The DNA for the CDR3 is TGTGCCAACAGTTGGTCGGGAGGGGACGAGCAGTACTTC.

A word on this clone: A read error may account for a junction end that differs from germline. The chain is built from TRBV2 and TRBJ2-2, with 7 bases matching TRBD1. The CDR3 runs to 16 residues. Germline loops: CDR1 SNHLY, CDR2 FYNNEI. CDR3 sequence reads: CASREGGQINTGELFF. DNA of the CDR3: TGTGCCAGCAGGGAAGGGGGACAGATAAACACCGGGGAGCTGTTTTTT.

This chain joins TRBV6-1 and TRBJ1-2; maybe TRBD1 (6 bases). Germline V lookup: CDR1 MNHNS, CDR2 SASEGT. The CDR3 runs 14 residues. V was pared by 1 base and J by 7 bases, with 13 bases between. The CDR3: CASSEGTGGAGYTF. CDR3 coding DNA: TGTGCCAGCAGTGAAGGAACGGGGGGCGCTGGCTACACCTTC.

The rearrangement uses TRBV5-1 and TRBJ2-3; 7 bases align to TRBD2. The CDR3 is 17 residues long. Germline CDR1 is SGHRS and CDR2 is YFSETQ. Unmatched junction bases numbered 8, after V lost 0 bases and J lost 1 base. The CDR3 coding sequence is TGCGCCAGCAGCTTGGAAGTCGGCGGGGGAGGCACAGATACGCAGTATTTT. It specifies CASSLEVGGGGTDTQYF.

The rearrangement links TRBV5-4 to TRBJ2-7; TRBD2 matches 8 bases. The CDR3 is 15 amino acids. V shed 2 bases, J shed 7 bases, and the junction held 11 bases outside the gene matches. Looked up from germline, CDR1 is SGHNT and CDR2 is YYREEE (reference sequence). This CDR3 reads CASSFVLAGSEEQYF. In nucleotides, the CDR3 is TGTGCCAGCAGCTTTGTTTTAGCGGGATCGGAAGAGCAGTACTTC.